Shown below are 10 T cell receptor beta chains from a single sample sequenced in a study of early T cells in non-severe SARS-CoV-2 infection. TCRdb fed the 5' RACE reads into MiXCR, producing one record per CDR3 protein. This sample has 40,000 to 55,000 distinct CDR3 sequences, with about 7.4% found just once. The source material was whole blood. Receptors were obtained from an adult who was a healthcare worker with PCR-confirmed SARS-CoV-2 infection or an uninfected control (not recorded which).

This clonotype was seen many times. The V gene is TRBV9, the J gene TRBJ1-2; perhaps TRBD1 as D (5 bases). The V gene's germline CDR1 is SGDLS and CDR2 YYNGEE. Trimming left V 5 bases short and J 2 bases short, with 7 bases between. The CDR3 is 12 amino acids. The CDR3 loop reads CASSAGNYGYTF. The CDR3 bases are TGTGCCAGCAGTGCAGGGAACTATGGCTACACCTTC.

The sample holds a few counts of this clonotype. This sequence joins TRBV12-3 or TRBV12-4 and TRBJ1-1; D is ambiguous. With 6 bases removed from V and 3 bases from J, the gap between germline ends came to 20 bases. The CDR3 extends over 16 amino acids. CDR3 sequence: CASRKQTVKTYTEAFF. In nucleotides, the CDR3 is TGTGCCAGCAGAAAACAAACAGTGAAAACGTACACTGAAGCTTTCTTT.

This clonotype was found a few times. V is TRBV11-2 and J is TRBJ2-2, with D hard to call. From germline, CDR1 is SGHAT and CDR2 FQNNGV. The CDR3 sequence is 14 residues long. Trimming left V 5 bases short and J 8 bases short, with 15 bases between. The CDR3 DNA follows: TGTGCCAGCAGCCCCCCGGGTCCCTCGGGGGAGCTGTTTTTT. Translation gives CASSPPGPSGELFF.

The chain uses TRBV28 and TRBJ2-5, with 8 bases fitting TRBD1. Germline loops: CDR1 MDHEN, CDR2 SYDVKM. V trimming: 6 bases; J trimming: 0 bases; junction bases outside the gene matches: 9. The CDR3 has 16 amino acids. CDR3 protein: CASSSPGQAHQETQYF. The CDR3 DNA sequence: TGTGCCAGCAGCTCTCCGGGACAGGCCCACCAAGAGACCCAGTACTTC. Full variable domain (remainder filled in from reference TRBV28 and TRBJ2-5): DVKVTQSSRYLVKRTGEKVFLECVQDMDHENMFWYRQDPGLGLRLIYFSYDVKMKEKGDIPEGYSVSREKKERFSLILESASTNQTSMYLCASSSPGQAHQETQYFGPGTRLLVL.

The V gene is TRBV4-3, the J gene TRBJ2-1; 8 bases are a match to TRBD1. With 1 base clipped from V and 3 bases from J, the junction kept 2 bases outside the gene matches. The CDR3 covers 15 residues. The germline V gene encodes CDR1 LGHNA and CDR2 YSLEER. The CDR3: CASSQAGGDYNEQFF. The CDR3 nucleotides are TGCGCCAGCAGCCAAGCAGGGGGCGACTACAATGAGCAGTTCTTC.

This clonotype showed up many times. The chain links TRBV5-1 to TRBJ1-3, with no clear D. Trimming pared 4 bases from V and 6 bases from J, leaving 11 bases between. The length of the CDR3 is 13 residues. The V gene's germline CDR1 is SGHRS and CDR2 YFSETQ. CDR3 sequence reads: CASSTEGENTIYF. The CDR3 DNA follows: TGCGCCAGCAGCACAGAAGGTGAAAACACCATATATTTT.

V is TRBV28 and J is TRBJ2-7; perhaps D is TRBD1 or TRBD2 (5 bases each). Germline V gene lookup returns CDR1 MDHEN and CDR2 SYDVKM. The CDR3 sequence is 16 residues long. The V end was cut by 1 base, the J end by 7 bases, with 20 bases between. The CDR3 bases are TGTGCCAGCAGTTTATTGGGGGAAGGGCCCCTGATGGAGCAGTACTTC. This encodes CASSLLGEGPLMEQYF.

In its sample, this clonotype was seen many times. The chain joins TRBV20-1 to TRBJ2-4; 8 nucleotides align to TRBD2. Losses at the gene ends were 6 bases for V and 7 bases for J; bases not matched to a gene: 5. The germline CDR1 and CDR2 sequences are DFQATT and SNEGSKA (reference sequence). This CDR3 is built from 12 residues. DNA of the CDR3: TGCAGTGCCGAAGCGGGGGAGAACATTCAGTACTTC. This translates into CSAEAGENIQYF.

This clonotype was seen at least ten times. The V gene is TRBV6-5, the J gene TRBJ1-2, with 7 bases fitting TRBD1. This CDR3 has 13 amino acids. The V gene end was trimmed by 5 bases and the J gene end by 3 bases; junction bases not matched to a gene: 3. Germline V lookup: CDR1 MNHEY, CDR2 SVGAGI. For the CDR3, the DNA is TGTGCCAGCAGTCCAGACAGGGACTATGGCTACACCTTC. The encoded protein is CASSPDRDYGYTF.

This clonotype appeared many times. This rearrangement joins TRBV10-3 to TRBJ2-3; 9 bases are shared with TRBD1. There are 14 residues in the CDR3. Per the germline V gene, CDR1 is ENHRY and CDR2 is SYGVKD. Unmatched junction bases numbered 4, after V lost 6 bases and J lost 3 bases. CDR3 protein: CAIRGTGRTDTQYF. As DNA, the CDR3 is TGTGCCATCAGGGGGACAGGGAGGACAGATACGCAGTATTTT.